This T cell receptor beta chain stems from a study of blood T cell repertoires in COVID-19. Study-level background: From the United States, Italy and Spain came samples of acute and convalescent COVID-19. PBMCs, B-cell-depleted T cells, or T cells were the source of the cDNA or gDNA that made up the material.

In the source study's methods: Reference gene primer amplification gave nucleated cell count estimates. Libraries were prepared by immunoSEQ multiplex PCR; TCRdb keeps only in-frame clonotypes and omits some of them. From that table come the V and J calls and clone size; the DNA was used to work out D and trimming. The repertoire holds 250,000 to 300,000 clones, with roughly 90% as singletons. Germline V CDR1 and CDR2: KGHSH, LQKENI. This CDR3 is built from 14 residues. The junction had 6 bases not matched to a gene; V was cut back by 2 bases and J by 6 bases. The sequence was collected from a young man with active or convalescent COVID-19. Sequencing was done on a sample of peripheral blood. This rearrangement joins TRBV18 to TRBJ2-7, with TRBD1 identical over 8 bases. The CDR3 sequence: CASSPGQGIGEQYF. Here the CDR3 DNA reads TGTGCCAGCTCACCAGGACAGGGTATCGGCGAGCAGTACTTC.